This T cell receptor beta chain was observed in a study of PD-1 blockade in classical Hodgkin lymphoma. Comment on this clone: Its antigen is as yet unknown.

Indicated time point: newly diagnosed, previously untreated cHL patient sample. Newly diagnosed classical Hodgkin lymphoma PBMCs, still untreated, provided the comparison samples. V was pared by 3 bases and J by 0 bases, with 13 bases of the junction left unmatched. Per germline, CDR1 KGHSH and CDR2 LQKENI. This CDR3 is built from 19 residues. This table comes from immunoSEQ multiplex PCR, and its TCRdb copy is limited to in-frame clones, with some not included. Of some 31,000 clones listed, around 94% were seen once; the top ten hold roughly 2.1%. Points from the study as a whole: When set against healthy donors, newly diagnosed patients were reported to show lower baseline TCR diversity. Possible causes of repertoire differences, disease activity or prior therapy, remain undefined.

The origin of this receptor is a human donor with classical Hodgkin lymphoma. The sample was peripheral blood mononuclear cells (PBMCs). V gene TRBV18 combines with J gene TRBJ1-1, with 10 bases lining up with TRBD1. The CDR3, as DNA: TGTGCCAGCTCACCGCTTACGGGACAGGGGCGGGAGGTGAACACTGAAGCTTTCTTT. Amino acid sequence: CASSPLTGQGREVNTEAFF.